This TCR beta chain was recovered during a study of blood T cells in healthy people across ages. Trimming at V came to 5 bases and at J to 2 bases, leaving 17 bases not matched to a gene. Germline assignment: CDR1 SGHTA and CDR2 FQGNSA. The CDR3 has 19 residues. This clonotype is large within its sample. PCR was performed a second time for about 7 to 11 cycles using a sample-barcoded 5' primer and a J-beta primer mix. Each CDR3 protein is one row after TCRdb ran MiXCR on the 5' RACE reads. The top ten clones hold 13% of a sample with some 900,000 distinct CDR3 sequences, around 46% of them seen once. Healthy Caucasians from Russia aged about 6 to 95 served as donors. Drawing of peripheral blood yielded about 10 milliliters from each donor.

V gene TRBV7-2 combines with J gene TRBJ1-5, with 8 bases that match TRBD1. The specimen sequenced was blood. This TCR came from a man aged 30 to 45 in good health. CDR3 bases: TGTGCCAGCAGCCTTGGCGGCAGGGGGCCCCTAGGTGGCAATCAGCCCCAGCATTTT. Its translation is CASSLGGRGPLGGNQPQHF.